This T cell receptor (beta chain) was found in a study of blood T cell repertoires in COVID-19. At the level of the study: PBMCs, B-cell-depleted T cells, or T cells provided the cDNA or gDNA that made up the material.

Per the original methods: Reference gene primer amplification gave estimated nucleated cell counts. The data were produced by immunoSEQ multiplex PCR, yet TCRdb's version contains in-frame clones alone and is incomplete. V and J calls and clone size are copied from that table; D and trimming were computed from the DNA. Altogether 200,000 to 250,000 clones are present, around 84% being singletons, with the ten largest covering 15% to 20%. The CDR3 has 15 amino acids. CDR1 is MNHEY and CDR2 is SMNVEV in the germline V gene (reference sequence). V lost 5 bases and J 2 bases, leaving 14 bases between the germline ends.

The clonotype comes from a woman of 80 years or more with active or convalescent COVID-19. The chain employs TRBV27 and TRBJ2-3; D is perhaps TRBD2 (5 bases). The sample comprised peripheral blood. For the CDR3, the DNA is TGTGCCAGCAGTGGGTTTCGGGGAATCACAGATACGCAGTATTTT. Its protein is CASSGFRGITDTQYF.